These 19 T cell receptor beta chains came from one sample sequenced in a study of a mutant IDH1 vaccine in newly diagnosed glioma. The data were produced by immunoSEQ multiplex PCR, yet TCRdb's version contains in-frame clones alone and is incomplete. The sample yields about 45,000 clones, approximately 92% seen once. Specified time point: week 35, safety follow-up. Each dose of the vaccine consisted of 300 ug of mutant IDH1 20-mer peptide, with topical imiquimod. For these TCRs, the target antigens are not known. The source was PBMCs, collected from a glioma patient whose treatment included an IDH1 peptide vaccine. The receptors shown here come from a man aged 45-65 years with glioma.

The chain has TRBV29-1 and TRBJ1-5; 8 bases line up with TRBD1. This CDR3 spans 15 amino acids. CDR1 and CDR2 from the germline V gene are SQVTM and ANQGSEA. V lost 4 bases and J lost 2; bases outside the gene matches: 7. CDR3 loop: CSVADTGQGNQPQHF. The CDR3 DNA reads TGCAGCGTTGCCGACACGGGACAGGGCAATCAGCCCCAGCATTTT.

DNA for the CDR3: TGTGCCAGCAGTTTTTCTGGGGATGGCTACGAGCAGTACTTC. Protein: CASSFSGDGYEQYF. The V gene is TRBV27, the J gene TRBJ2-7, with D uncertain. Trimming left V 3 bases short and J 3 bases short, with 12 bases between. The length of the CDR3 is 14 residues. CDR1 is MNHEY and CDR2 is SMNVEV in the germline V gene (reference sequence).

The chain joins TRBV4-3 to TRBJ2-7; D is ambiguous. This CDR3 is built from 16 residues. Germline CDR1 is LGHNA and CDR2 is YSLEER. Trimming pared 0 bases from V and 2 bases from J, leaving 14 bases between. The CDR3 loop is CASSQEKSFLTYEQYF. The CDR3 DNA sequence: TGCGCCAGCAGCCAAGAGAAGTCTTTCCTTACCTACGAGCAGTACTTC.

As DNA, the CDR3 is TGTGCCAGCAGCTCAAAGCGGACAGGAGGGGAGACCCAGTACTTC. It is translated as CASSSKRTGGETQYF. The chain joins TRBV5-6 to TRBJ2-5; D is perhaps TRBD1 (7 bases). From germline, CDR1 is SGHDT and CDR2 YYEEEE. V was cut by 3 bases and J by 5 bases, with 17 bases left in between. The CDR3 runs 15 residues.

This clone was observed once. V usage is TRBV7-9 and J usage is TRBJ1-4; TRBD1 agrees at 7 bases. V dropped 5 bases and J dropped 3; count of bases not matched to a gene: 12. The CDR3 is made up of 17 amino acids. CDR1 SEHNR and CDR2 FQNEAQ come from the germline V gene (reference sequence). The CDR3 coding sequence is TGTGCCAGCAGCCCCCTGGGGCACAGGGGACCTAATGAAAAACTGTTTTTT. Residues: CASSPLGHRGPNEKLFF.

This clone has only one observation. This sequence joins TRBV5-6 and TRBJ1-6; 9 bases map to TRBD1. V lost 0 bases to trimming and J lost 8 bases; unmatched junction nucleotides: 3. This CDR3 spans 15 amino acids. CDR1 and CDR2 from the germline V gene are SGHDT and YYEEEE. CDR3 sequence: CASSLAGQGYSPLHF. As DNA, the CDR3 is TGTGCCAGCAGCTTGGCAGGACAGGGGTATTCACCCCTCCACTTT.

This clone was seen a few times. The chain is built from TRBV30 and TRBJ1-5, with TRBD1 identical over 7 bases. With 5 bases clipped from V and 0 bases from J, the junction kept 13 bases outside the gene matches. The CDR3 consists of 17 residues. The germline gives CDR1 GTSNPN, CDR2 SVGIG (reference sequence). CDR3 coding DNA: TGTGCCTGGGCGGTCCCCTCGACAGGGAATAGCAATCAGCCCCAGCATTTT. Residues: CAWAVPSTGNSNQPQHF.

The rearrangement links TRBV28 to TRBJ2-2; no firm D call. V was shortened by 6 bases and J by 4 bases, with 6 bases between the two germline ends. The CDR3 has 12 amino acids. In germline, CDR1 is MDHEN, CDR2 SYDVKM. CDR3 sequence reads: CASRFFTGELFF. The DNA for the CDR3 is TGTGCCAGCAGGTTTTTCACCGGGGAGCTGTTTTTT.

The chain employs TRBV5-8 and TRBJ1-5; weak D call: TRBD1 (5 bases). Trimming cost V 3 bases and J 4 bases, with 5 bases left between them. The germline V gene has CDR1 SGHTS and CDR2 YDEGEE. There are 12 residues in the CDR3. This CDR3 is CASSWGNQPQHF. In nucleotides, the CDR3 is TGTGCCAGCAGCTGGGGGAATCAGCCCCAGCATTTT.

The V and J genes are TRBV7-9 and TRBJ1-5; 7 bases line up with TRBD1. The CDR3 length is 15 residues. V lost 5 bases to trimming and J lost 7 bases; unmatched junction nucleotides: 11. Germline CDR1 is SEHNR and CDR2 is FQNEAQ (reference sequence). The CDR3 DNA reads TGTGCCAGCAGCCCCGGAGGGGGCGGCGCCCAGCCCCAGCATTTT. Protein sequence: CASSPGGGGAQPQHF.

The chain links TRBV6-5 to TRBJ2-1; tentatively, D is TRBD2 (5 bases). V was pared by 7 bases and J by 3 bases, with 16 bases between. Germline V gene data show CDR1 as MNHEY and CDR2 as SVGAGI. The CDR3 consists of 15 residues. CDR3 coding DNA: TGTGCCAGCACTCCCTCAGCGGTACGCTACAATGAGCAGTTCTTC. Its translation: CASTPSAVRYNEQFF.

In this sample, this clone turned up once. The CDR3 region has the DNA TGCGCCAGCAGCTCCTCGCGGGGCGGGGCATACCAAGAGACCCAGTACTTC. This sequence encodes CASSSSRGGAYQETQYF. The rearrangement uses TRBV5-1 and TRBJ2-5, with a weak D call TRBD2 (6 bases). The CDR3 runs 17 residues. The V and J ends lost 3 bases and 0 bases respectively, with 18 bases between them. Germline loops: CDR1 SGHRS, CDR2 YFSETQ. Looking up the rest from reference TRBV5-1 and TRBJ2-5 gives the full variable domain: KAGVTQTPRYLIKTRGQQVTLSCSPISGHRSVSWYQQTPGQGLQFLFEYFSETQRNKGNFPGRFSGRQFSNSRSEMNVSTLELGDSALYLCASSSSRGGAYQETQYFGPGTRLLVL.

CDR3 coding DNA: TGCGCCAGCAGCCAAGCCCACACAAGGATTTTAAACACTGAAGCTTTCTTT. Amino acid sequence: CASSQAHTRILNTEAFF. The chain recombines TRBV4-3 with TRBJ1-1, with no clear D. This CDR3 is built from 17 residues. V was cut by 1 base and J by 2 bases, with 17 bases left in between. Germline V CDR1 and CDR2: LGHNA, YSLEER.

This chain links TRBV9 with TRBJ1-5, with TRBD1 as a possible D gene (6 bases). The CDR3 has 15 residues. CDR1 SGDLS and CDR2 YYNGEE come from the germline V gene. Trimming pared 0 bases from V and 3 bases from J, leaving 10 bases between. The CDR3 nucleotides are TGTGCCAGCAGCGTAGCAGGGGATTACAATCAGCCCCAGCATTTT. It yields the protein CASSVAGDYNQPQHF. The full variable domain, its missing parts supplied by reference TRBV9 and TRBJ1-5, is DSGVTQTPKHLITATGQRVTLRCSPRSGDLSVYWYQQSLDQGLQFLIQYYNGEERAKGNILERFSAQQFPDLHSELNLSSLELGDSALYFCASSVAGDYNQPQHFGDGTRLSIL.

J is TRBJ2-7 and V is TRBV4-1, with D perhaps TRBD2 (6 bases). The CDR3 runs to 15 residues. The V gene lost 1 base and the J gene lost 2 bases, with 12 bases spanning the gap. Per the germline V gene, CDR1 is MGHRA and CDR2 is YSYEKL. CDR3 in DNA: TGCGCCAGCAGCCAAGTATTTAGCGGCACCTACGAGCAGTACTTC. As protein: CASSQVFSGTYEQYF.

The chain is built from TRBV2 and TRBJ2-5, with D uncertain. V was shortened by 3 bases and J by 3 bases, with 14 bases between the two germline ends. This CDR3 spans 15 amino acids. Looked up from germline, CDR1 is SNHLY and CDR2 is FYNNEI. The chain's CDR3 is CASSDPGGMKETQYF. The CDR3, as DNA: TGTGCCAGCAGTGATCCCGGTGGGATGAAAGAGACCCAGTACTTC.

The chain combines TRBV27 with TRBJ1-2; TRBD1 might be the D (6 bases). V lost 6 bases to trimming and J lost 6 bases, with 17 bases between them. CDR1 and CDR2 from the germline V gene are MNHEY and SMNVEV (reference sequence). The CDR3 is 14 residues long. The CDR3 nucleotides are TGTGCCAGCAGGGTTGCCGGGACAACCGATGGCTACACCTTC. Residues: CASRVAGTTDGYTF.

The genes are TRBV27 and TRBJ1-3, with D uncertain. The CDR3 length is 13 residues. V lost 4 bases and J 0 bases, leaving 4 bases between the germline ends. Germline loops: CDR1 MNHEY, CDR2 SMNVEV (reference sequence). The CDR3 coding sequence is TGTGCCAGCAGTTCGTTCTCTGGAAACACCATATATTTT. Encoded protein: CASSSFSGNTIYF.

This clone was observed a single time. V is TRBV6-5 and J is TRBJ1-4; D perhaps matches TRBD1 (6 bases). Germline V gives CDR1 MNHEY, CDR2 SVGAGI. V was trimmed by 6 bases and J by 10 bases, leaving 18 bases between them. The CDR3 runs 14 residues. The CDR3 DNA reads TGTGCCAGCAGCCTAAGACAGGAATCGGGAAAACTGTTTTTT. Encoded protein: CASSLRQESGKLFF.